A single sample is the source of the 28 T cell receptor beta chains below, sequenced in a study of control samples from healthy donors and cancer patients. Here immunoSEQ multiplex PCR was the method, and the copy in TCRdb shows in-frame clones only, minus some. This sample yields roughly 95,000 clones, of which roughly 92% are seen a single time; 0.85% to 1% belongs to the top ten. Material for sequencing was blood. The receptors stem from a young woman in good health.

V and J are TRBV20-1 and TRBJ2-3; no clear D gene. Trimming took off 5 bases at V and 1 base at J, with 4 bases between the two ends. This CDR3 contains 11 residues. Germline values: CDR1 DFQATT, CDR2 SNEGSKA (reference sequence). DNA of the CDR3: TGCAGTGCTTCCCGCACAGATACGCAGTATTTT. This sequence encodes CSASRTDTQYF.

This chain joins TRBV18 and TRBJ2-4; TRBD1 or TRBD2 may be the D gene (5 bases each). V gave up 2 bases and J gave up 0 bases, with 20 bases separating them. Per the germline V gene, CDR1 is KGHSH and CDR2 is LQKENI. This CDR3 comprises 19 residues. The CDR3 protein is CASSPEKRPGPLAKNIQYF. The DNA for the CDR3 is TGTGCCAGCTCACCAGAGAAACGACCGGGACCTTTAGCCAAAAACATTCAGTACTTC.

The genes are TRBV9 and TRBJ1-5, with D perhaps matching TRBD1 (6 bases). CDR1 is SGDLS and CDR2 is YYNGEE in the germline V gene. V gave up 1 base and J gave up 6 bases, with 14 bases separating them. The CDR3 sequence is 15 residues long. CDR3 residues: CASSVSGVSGQPQHF. The CDR3 DNA reads as TGTGCCAGCAGCGTATCAGGGGTGTCGGGTCAGCCCCAGCATTTT.

The chain carries TRBV9 and TRBJ2-3; 12 nucleotides agree with TRBD2. V gave up 4 bases and J gave up 6 bases; unmatched junction bases: 21. CDR1 is SGDLS, CDR2 YYNGEE, per germline. CDR3 length: 20 residues. The CDR3 sequence is CASSPSDGVLAGGGGDTQYF. The CDR3 coding sequence is TGTGCCAGCAGCCCCTCCGACGGGGTACTAGCGGGAGGAGGCGGGGATACGCAGTATTTT.

The gene calls are TRBV6-5 and TRBJ1-1; 8 nucleotides match TRBD1. The CDR3 spans 16 residues. The V and J ends lost 3 bases and 1 base, in that order; junction bases with no gene match: 7. Germline V CDR1 and CDR2: MNHEY, SVGAGI. CDR3 in DNA: TGTGCCAGCAGTTATTCGGCAGGGGGCGCGAACACTGAAGCTTTCTTT. Translated: CASSYSAGGANTEAFF.

The chain links TRBV7-2 to TRBJ2-1, with TRBD2 identical over 7 bases. V lost 0 bases to trimming and J lost 7 bases; unmatched junction nucleotides: 9. This CDR3 comprises 16 residues. Germline CDR1 reads SGHTA; CDR2 reads FQGNSA. The CDR3 DNA follows: TGTGCCAGCAGCTTAGCAGCCGGGACTACTGGAAATGAGCAGTTCTTC. Translation: CASSLAAGTTGNEQFF.

This chain joins TRBV2 and TRBJ1-5; D might be TRBD1 (5 bases). V gave up 2 bases and J gave up 4 bases, with 12 bases separating them. This CDR3 region has 15 residues. Germline lookup yields CDR1 SNHLY and CDR2 FYNNEI. The CDR3 here is CASSESLGGNQPQHF. CDR3 nucleotides: TGTGCCAGCAGTGAATCGTTGGGGGGGAATCAGCCCCAGCATTTT.

The J gene is TRBJ1-1, the V gene TRBV27; D is unclear. The CDR3 runs 14 residues. V was shortened by 5 bases and J by 6 bases, with 16 bases between the two germline ends. CDR1 is MNHEY, CDR2 SMNVEV, per germline (reference sequence). This CDR3 is CASSATPGVAEAFF. In DNA form, the CDR3 reads TGTGCCAGCAGTGCTACCCCCGGGGTTGCTGAAGCTTTCTTT.

The chain employs TRBV7-9 and TRBJ2-6; D gene uncertain. The germline gives CDR1 SEHNR, CDR2 FQNEAQ (reference sequence). The V gene lost 4 bases and the J gene lost 0 bases, with 19 bases spanning the gap. CDR3 size: 19 residues. CDR3: CASSSPDLAASSGANVLTF. The DNA for the CDR3 is TGTGCCAGCAGCTCCCCTGACTTGGCGGCAAGCTCTGGGGCCAACGTCCTGACTTTC.

The chain employs TRBV6-6 and TRBJ2-6; D assignment may be TRBD1 or TRBD2 (6 bases each). Germline loops: CDR1 MNHNY, CDR2 SVGAGI (reference sequence). This CDR3 is 18 amino acids long. V dropped 5 bases and J dropped 4 bases, with 21 bases sitting between them. CDR3 DNA sequence: TGTGCCAGCAGTCGACCCGTTGGGGGGCATTCGGGGGCCAACGTCCTGACTTTC. Encoded protein: CASSRPVGGHSGANVLTF.

The J gene is TRBJ2-3, the V gene TRBV24-1; 7 bases are shared with TRBD1. V was pared by 0 bases and J by 5 bases, with 1 base of the junction left unmatched. CDR1 is KGHDR and CDR2 is SFDVKD in the germline V gene. The CDR3 extends over 14 amino acids. In nucleotides, the CDR3 is TGTGCCACCAGTGATTTGGACAGGGTAGATACGCAGTATTTT. Amino acid sequence: CATSDLDRVDTQYF.

This sequence joins TRBV10-3 and TRBJ1-6; D unresolved. V lost 4 bases and J lost 9, with 10 bases in between. The CDR3 spans 13 residues. Germline CDR1 reads ENHRY; CDR2 reads SYGVKD. CDR3 coding DNA: TGTGCCATCAGTGCCCAGGTCGGTTCACCCCTCCACTTT. It is translated as CAISAQVGSPLHF.

Here the CDR3 reads CASSRPGTSGSKTQYF. Written as DNA, the CDR3 is TGTGCCAGCAGCCGCCCCGGGACTAGCGGTTCGAAGACCCAGTACTTC. The V call is TRBV3-1 (or the pseudogene TRBV3-2), the J call TRBJ2-5; 11 bases line up with TRBD2. V lost 4 bases, J lost 6 bases, and 10 bases stayed unmatched. There are 16 residues in the CDR3. Germline V gives CDR1 LGHDT, CDR2 YNNKEL (reference sequence).

This rearrangement joins TRBV5-1 to TRBJ2-2, with a tentative D call TRBD1 (5 bases). Germline loops: CDR1 SGHRS, CDR2 YFSETQ. The CDR3 is made up of 12 amino acids. Trimming left V 9 bases short and J 6 bases short, with 12 bases between. The CDR3 DNA sequence: TGCGCCACCAGGGTTATCGCCGGGGAGCTGTTTTTT. It translates to CATRVIAGELFF.

This rearrangement joins TRBV7-8 to TRBJ1-3; D is unresolved. The germline CDR1 and CDR2 sequences are SGHVS and FQNEAQ. The CDR3 contains 14 residues. V lost 5 bases to trimming and J lost 1 base, with 9 bases between them. CDR3 in amino acids: CASSPVVSGNTIYF. In DNA form, the CDR3 reads TGTGCCAGCAGCCCTGTAGTATCTGGAAACACCATATATTTT.

This clone was found once. This chain links TRBV5-1 with TRBJ2-3, with 11 bases identical to TRBD2. CDR1 SGHRS and CDR2 YFSETQ come from the germline V gene. The CDR3 is made up of 16 amino acids. The J segment lost 2 bases and the V segment lost 2 bases, leaving 4 bases of the junction unmatched. The CDR3 loop is CASSFSGRGITDTQYF. The CDR3 nucleotides are TGCGCCAGCAGCTTTAGCGGGAGGGGAATCACAGATACGCAGTATTTT.

The chain carries TRBV7-9 and TRBJ2-7, with 8 positions matching TRBD1. This CDR3 spans 15 amino acids. Germline CDR1 is SEHNR and CDR2 is FQNEAQ (reference sequence). V lost 4 bases to trimming and J lost 2 bases; unmatched junction nucleotides: 7. Here the CDR3 DNA reads TGTGCCAGCAGCTCGCCGGGACAGGAAACCTACGAGCAGTACTTC. Translating it yields CASSSPGQETYEQYF.

This chain uses TRBV27 with TRBJ1-4, with no clear D. Deletions cut 3 bases from V and 0 bases from J, with 11 bases between. The CDR3 has 16 residues. In germline, CDR1 is MNHEY, CDR2 SMNVEV (reference sequence). CDR3 sequence (DNA): TGTGCCAGCAGTTTCGACGGCAGGCCAACTAATGAAAAACTGTTTTTT. Its translation is CASSFDGRPTNEKLFF.

This chain joins TRBV24-1 and TRBJ1-5, with D uncertain. The CDR3 consists of 17 residues. Germline assignment: CDR1 KGHDR and CDR2 SFDVKD. With 2 bases removed from V and 0 bases from J, the gap between germline ends came to 13 bases. CDR3 in DNA: TGTGCCACCAGTGATTCCTTGGGAGGAAATAGCAATCAGCCCCAGCATTTT. It encodes CATSDSLGGNSNQPQHF.

The chain is built from TRBV11-3 and TRBJ2-2, with D tentatively TRBD1 or TRBD2 (5 bases each). Germline CDR1 and CDR2: SGHNT and YENEEA. V dropped 5 bases and J dropped 4 bases, with 8 bases sitting between them. CDR3 length: 13 amino acids. CDR3 coding DNA: TGTGCCAGCAGCCCAGGGACCACCGGGGAGCTGTTTTTT. Translating gives CASSPGTTGELFF.

The V gene is TRBV6-5, the J gene TRBJ2-5; 13 bases are a match to TRBD2. CDR1 and CDR2 (germline): MNHEY, SVGAGI. Trimming took 2 bases from V and 2 from J; bases not matched to a gene: 2. The CDR3 is 16 amino acids. CDR3 DNA: TGTGCCAGCAGTTACACTAGCGGGGGGGGTCAAGAGACCCAGTACTTC. Translated, it gives CASSYTSGGGQETQYF.

The chain recombines TRBV5-1 with TRBJ1-5; 11 bases match TRBD1. The trim removed 4 bases at V and 7 bases at J, leaving 7 bases unmatched. Germline V gene sequence: CDR1 SGHRS, CDR2 YFSETQ. The CDR3 is 15 residues long. The CDR3 is CASSRGTGGYQPQHF. In nucleotides, the CDR3 is TGCGCCAGCAGCCGGGGGACAGGGGGTTACCAGCCCCAGCATTTT.

J is TRBJ2-3 and V is TRBV28, with TRBD2 identical over 12 bases. CDR3 length equals 16 residues. The trim removed 5 bases at V and 2 bases at J, leaving 5 bases unmatched. CDR1 and CDR2 from the germline V gene are MDHEN and SYDVKM. CDR3 sequence reads: CASSPRLAGVTDTQYF. The DNA for the CDR3 is TGTGCCAGCAGTCCCCGACTAGCGGGGGTCACAGATACGCAGTATTTT.

V gene TRBV7-9 combines with J gene TRBJ2-5; D possibly corresponds to TRBD1 (7 bases). The V end lost 2 bases, the J end lost 1 base, and 14 bases lay between the germline ends. The CDR3 covers 16 residues. Germline V CDR1 and CDR2: SEHNR, FQNEAQ (reference sequence). CDR3 amino acids: CASSLRDSGGQETQYF. CDR3 coding DNA: TGTGCCAGCAGCTTAAGGGACTCAGGGGGCCAAGAGACCCAGTACTTC. The full variable domain, rest sourced from reference TRBV7-9 and TRBJ2-5, is DTGVSQNPRHKITKRGQNVTFRCDPISEHNRLYWYRQTLGQGPEFLTYFQNEAQLEKSRLLSDRFSAERPKGSFSTLEIQRTEQGDSAMYLCASSLRDSGGQETQYFGPGTRLLVL.

J is TRBJ1-1 and V is TRBV29-1, with D perhaps TRBD1 (6 bases). The CDR3 contains 14 residues. Trimming pared 4 bases from V and 4 bases from J, leaving 16 bases between. Germline CDR1 reads SQVTM; CDR2 reads ANQGSEA. In nucleotides, the CDR3 is TGCAGCGTTGTAGGGAGGGGGAAAACCACTGAAGCTTTCTTT. It encodes CSVVGRGKTTEAFF.

This rearrangement joins TRBV18 to TRBJ1-3; 7 bases are shared with TRBD1. The CDR3 is made up of 15 amino acids. The V gene's germline CDR1 is KGHSH and CDR2 LQKENI. V trimming: 4 bases; J trimming: 4 bases; junction bases outside the gene matches: 7. This CDR3 is CASSLTGTEGNTIYF. The CDR3 DNA reads as TGTGCCAGCTCACTGACCGGGACAGAAGGAAACACCATATATTTT. The full variable domain, rest sourced from reference TRBV18 and TRBJ1-3, is NAGVMQNPRHLVRRRGQEARLRCSPMKGHSHVYWYRQLPEEGLKFMVYLQKENIIDESGMPKERFSAEFPKEGPSILRIQQVVRGDSAAYFCASSLTGTEGNTIYFGEGSWLTVV.

V and J are TRBV6-2 or TRBV6-3 and TRBJ2-7; the match to TRBD2 covers 8 bases. Germline CDR1 is MNHEY and CDR2 is SVGEGT. The CDR3 contains 15 residues. Trimming at V came to 6 bases and at J to 0 bases, leaving 7 bases not matched to a gene. CDR3 DNA: TGTGCCAGCAGCCCTGCGGGAGGAGGCTCCTACGAGCAGTACTTC. Amino acid sequence: CASSPAGGGSYEQYF.

The chain links TRBV6-5 to TRBJ1-2, with D possibly matching TRBD1 (6 bases). Germline V gives CDR1 MNHEY, CDR2 SVGAGI. V was pared by 7 bases and J by 1 base, with 13 bases between. The CDR3 is 14 residues long. CDR3 loop: CASTAGARNYGYTF. CDR3 nucleotides: TGTGCCAGCACAGCAGGGGCGCGTAACTATGGCTACACCTTC.